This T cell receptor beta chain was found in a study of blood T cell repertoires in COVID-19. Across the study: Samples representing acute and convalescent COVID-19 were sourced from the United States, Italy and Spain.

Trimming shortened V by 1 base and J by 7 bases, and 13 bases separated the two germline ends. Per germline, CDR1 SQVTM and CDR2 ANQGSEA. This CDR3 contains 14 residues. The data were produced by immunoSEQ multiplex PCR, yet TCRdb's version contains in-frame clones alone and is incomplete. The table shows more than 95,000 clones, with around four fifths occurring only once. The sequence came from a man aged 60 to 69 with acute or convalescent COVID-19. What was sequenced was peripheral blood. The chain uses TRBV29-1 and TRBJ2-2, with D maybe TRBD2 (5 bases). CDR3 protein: CSVEGGSYDGELFF. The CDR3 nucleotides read TGCAGCGTTGAAGGAGGGAGCTACGACGGGGAGCTGTTTTTT.